Each of the 30 T cell receptor beta chains below was sequenced from the same sample in a study of blood T cell repertoires in COVID-19. Generated by immunoSEQ multiplex PCR, the TCRdb table keeps only in-frame clones and is missing some. The sample comprises about 65,000 clones, about 81% of which are singletons, and about 16% rests with the top ten. Sequenced sample: peripheral blood. These receptors came from a man older than 75 with acute or convalescent COVID-19.

This chain joins TRBV29-1 and TRBJ1-5; maybe TRBD1 (6 bases). V was clipped by 6 bases and J by 3 bases, with 12 bases between them. Germline CDR1 is SQVTM and CDR2 is ANQGSEA. CDR3 size: 13 residues. CDR3 loop: CSVRDNYNQPQHF. The CDR3 nucleotides are TGCAGCGTGAGGGACAACTACAATCAGCCCCAGCATTTT.

The chain combines TRBV5-4 with TRBJ1-2; no firm D call. This CDR3 has 14 amino acids. V was clipped by 4 bases and J by 1 base, with 11 bases between them. Germline CDR1 and CDR2: SGHNT and YYREEE (reference sequence). The CDR3 loop is CASSPTGGNYGYTF. The CDR3 coding sequence is TGTGCCAGCAGCCCAACCGGCGGTAACTATGGCTACACCTTC.

The chain joins TRBV15 to TRBJ1-1; no clear D gene. This CDR3 has 13 amino acids. CDR1 is LNHNV and CDR2 is YYDKDF in the germline V gene (reference sequence). Trimming removed 4 bases at V and 2 bases at J, with 8 bases between. In DNA, the CDR3 is TGTGCCACCAGCATAGACCCTAACACTGAAGCTTTCTTT. It codes for CATSIDPNTEAFF.

The chain couples TRBV2 to TRBJ1-1; tentatively, D is TRBD1 (5 bases). V was trimmed by 8 bases and J by 0 bases, leaving 13 bases between them. Germline CDR1 reads SNHLY; CDR2 reads FYNNEI. The CDR3 consists of 14 residues. For the CDR3, the DNA is TGTGCCAGCGGGGGGGGGAGCATGAACACTGAAGCTTTCTTT. Amino acid sequence: CASGGGSMNTEAFF.

The chain joins TRBV3-1 (or the pseudogene TRBV3-2) to TRBJ2-7; 8 bases match TRBD2. Germline V gene lookup returns CDR1 LGHDT and CDR2 YNNKEL (reference sequence). This CDR3 region has 16 residues. With 1 base clipped from V and 6 bases from J, the junction kept 11 bases outside the gene matches. Here the CDR3 reads CASSQGTGGAAFEQYF. CDR3 nucleotide sequence: TGTGCCAGCAGCCAAGGGACGGGGGGGGCGGCTTTCGAGCAGTACTTC.

This clone was seen once. This chain connects TRBV5-1 to TRBJ2-3; the D gene is possibly TRBD1 (6 bases). Germline lookup yields CDR1 SGHRS and CDR2 YFSETQ. V was pared by 3 bases and J by 7 bases, with 18 bases between. The CDR3 consists of 15 residues. The CDR3 here is CASSSTTGPRNTQYF. For the CDR3, the DNA is TGCGCCAGCAGCTCTACAACAGGGCCCCGGAATACGCAGTATTTT.

The chain employs TRBV18 and TRBJ2-4; 9 nucleotides match TRBD1. Trimming took 1 base from V and 3 from J; bases not matched to a gene: 4. This CDR3 is 16 amino acids long. CDR1 and CDR2 (germline): KGHSH, LQKENI. CDR3 nucleotide sequence: TGTGCCAGCTCACCACTGGACAGGGGTGGCAAAAACATTCAGTACTTC. It codes for CASSPLDRGGKNIQYF.

This chain links TRBV13 with TRBJ1-1; the match to TRBD1 covers 7 bases. The CDR3 totals 14 residues. With V trimmed by 3 bases and J by 4 bases, 5 bases remained unmatched. Germline V gene lookup returns CDR1 PRHDT and CDR2 FYEKMQ (reference sequence). CDR3 sequence: CASSFNRGGTEAFF. The CDR3 DNA is TGTGCCAGCAGCTTTAACAGGGGTGGCACTGAAGCTTTCTTT.

The chain carries TRBV6-5 and TRBJ2-5; D is possibly TRBD1 (5 bases). Germline CDR1 MNHEY, CDR2 SVGAGI. The V and J ends lost 2 bases and 5 bases respectively, with 12 bases between them. CDR3 length: 14 amino acids. The CDR3 loop is CASSYQGPSETQYF. The CDR3 nucleotides read TGTGCCAGCAGTTACCAGGGCCCCTCGGAGACCCAGTACTTC.

This chain uses TRBV7-9 with TRBJ1-2; 10 bases agree with TRBD1. The J segment lost 7 bases and the V segment lost 2 bases, leaving 10 bases of the junction unmatched. The germline V gene has CDR1 SEHNR and CDR2 FQNEAQ (reference sequence). The CDR3 loop spans 16 amino acids. CDR3 sequence reads: CASSLFRDRGFAGYTF. The DNA of the CDR3 is TGTGCCAGCAGCTTATTCCGGGACAGGGGCTTTGCTGGCTACACCTTC.

V usage is TRBV5-8 and J usage is TRBJ1-2; D perhaps matches TRBD1 (5 bases). The germline gives CDR1 SGHTS, CDR2 YDEGEE. Trimming removed 0 bases from V and 4 bases from J, with 10 bases in between. The CDR3 is 14 residues long. The CDR3 coding sequence is TGTGCCAGCAGCTTGGGGGGGGATCCCTATGGCTACACCTTC. This encodes CASSLGGDPYGYTF.

The V and J genes are TRBV10-3 and TRBJ1-4; perhaps TRBD1 as D (6 bases). The V gene's germline CDR1 is ENHRY and CDR2 SYGVKD. The ends were cut back, 4 bases at V and 7 bases at J, with 13 bases in the middle. The CDR3 extends over 14 amino acids. The CDR3 DNA sequence: TGTGCCATCAGTGCGGCGGGGGCGAGTGAAAAACTGTTTTTT. Protein product: CAISAAGASEKLFF.

CDR3 amino acids: CASSFTSTQETQYF. CDR3 in DNA: TGTGCCAGCAGTTTTACTAGCACCCAAGAGACCCAGTACTTC. This chain links TRBV5-5 with TRBJ2-5, with D possibly being TRBD2 (6 bases). V was shortened by 5 bases and J by 1 base, with 12 bases between the two germline ends. In germline, CDR1 is SGHKS, CDR2 YYEKEE (reference sequence). The CDR3 has 14 amino acids.

The chain employs TRBV9 and TRBJ2-3, with 10 bases identical to TRBD2. The CDR3 is 18 amino acids. Losses at the gene ends were 4 bases for V and 0 bases for J; bases not matched to a gene: 11. The V gene's germline CDR1 is SGDLS and CDR2 YYNGEE. The CDR3 is CASSPWASGGGSTDTQYF. The DNA for the CDR3 is TGTGCCAGCAGCCCTTGGGCTAGCGGGGGTGGGAGCACAGATACGCAGTATTTT.

This clone was recorded a few times. The chain links TRBV6-1 to TRBJ1-1; 7 nucleotides align to TRBD1. The germline V gene has CDR1 MNHNS and CDR2 SASEGT. V dropped 4 bases and J dropped 4; count of bases not matched to a gene: 12. The CDR3 is 16 residues long. The CDR3 reads CASSGATGSGLTEAFF. CDR3 bases: TGTGCCAGCAGTGGCGCGACAGGGTCGGGGCTCACTGAAGCTTTCTTT.

V usage is TRBV6-4 and J usage is TRBJ1-2, with TRBD1 identical over 7 bases. The germline V gene has CDR1 MRHNA and CDR2 SNTAGT. V was pared by 6 bases and J by 1 base, with 2 bases of the junction left unmatched. This CDR3 has 13 amino acids. The CDR3 loop is CASSQGGNYGYTF. The DNA for the CDR3 is TGTGCCAGCAGCCAGGGGGGTAACTATGGCTACACCTTC.

This clone turned up a few times. The rearrangement joins TRBV19 to TRBJ2-2; maybe TRBD1 (5 bases). CDR3 length: 16 amino acids. Germline CDR1 is LNHDA and CDR2 is SQIVND (reference sequence). Deletions cut 7 bases from V and 4 bases from J, with 19 bases between. The CDR3 is CASTERGPPGTGELFF. The CDR3 region has the DNA TGTGCCAGTACCGAAAGGGGCCCCCCGGGCACCGGGGAGCTGTTTTTT. Together with reference TRBV19 and TRBJ2-2, the CDR3 gives the full variable domain: DGGITQSPKYLFRKEGQNVTLSCEQNLNHDAMYWYRQDPGQGLRLIYYSQIVNDFQKGDIAEGYSVSREKKESFPLTVTSAQKNPTAFYLCASTERGPPGTGELFFGEGSRLTVL.

V and J are TRBV6-5 and TRBJ2-2; TRBD1 matches at 9 bases. Germline CDR1 and CDR2: MNHEY and SVGAGI. The V gene end was trimmed by 8 bases and the J gene end by 3 bases; junction bases not matched to a gene: 7. There are 15 residues in the CDR3. The DNA for the CDR3 is TGTGCCAGCTTATCAGGGACAGGGTACACCGGGGAGCTGTTTTTT. Its protein is CASLSGTGYTGELFF.

About this clone itself: At one boundary the junction diverges from the germline segment, which might be a read error. The rearrangement links TRBV11-3 to TRBJ1-2; TRBD1 aligns across 8 bases. Germline V gene data show CDR1 as SGHNT and CDR2 as YENEEA. The CDR3 extends over 16 amino acids. The CDR3 reads CASSPGPGGGNYGHTF. CDR3 in DNA: TGTGCCAGCAGCCCGGGCCCAGGGGGCGGGAACTATGGCCACACCTTC. Full variable domain (missing parts from reference TRBV11-3 and TRBJ1-2): EAGVVQSPRYKIIEKKQPVAFWCNPISGHNTLYWYLQNLGQGPELLIRYENEEAVDDSQLPKDRFSAERLKGVDSTLKIQPAELGDSAVYLCASSPGPGGGNYGHTFGSGTRLTVV.

The genes are TRBV12-3 or TRBV12-4 and TRBJ1-5; TRBD1 might be the D (6 bases). Trimming took 4 bases from V and 8 from J, leaving 12 bases between them. The CDR3 consists of 13 residues. CDR3 nucleotides: TGTGCCAGCAGTTATACAGGGTCTGAGCCCCAGCATTTT. It is translated as CASSYTGSEPQHF.

The chain employs TRBV11-3 and TRBJ2-7; tentatively, D is TRBD2 (6 bases). Deletions cut 2 bases from V and 6 bases from J, with 11 bases between. Looked up from germline, CDR1 is SGHNT and CDR2 is YENEEA. The CDR3 sequence is 13 residues long. This CDR3 reads CASSLRLGLEQYF. The CDR3 DNA reads TGTGCCAGCAGCTTAAGACTGGGACTCGAGCAGTACTTC.

V gene TRBV13 combines with J gene TRBJ2-2, with 8 positions matching TRBD2. Germline V gives CDR1 PRHDT, CDR2 FYEKMQ (reference sequence). With V trimmed by 5 bases and J by 1 base, 0 bases remained unmatched. This CDR3 comprises 14 residues. CDR3: CASSTSGNTGELFF. The CDR3 bases are TGTGCCAGCAGCACTAGCGGGAACACCGGGGAGCTGTTTTTT. Combining the CDR3 with reference TRBV13 and TRBJ2-2 gives the whole variable domain AAGVIQSPRHLIKEKRETATLKCYPIPRHDTVYWYQQGPGQDPQFLISFYEKMQSDKGSIPDRFSAQQFSDYHSELNMSSLELGDSALYFCASSTSGNTGELFFGEGSRLTVL.

The V gene is TRBV23-1, the J gene TRBJ1-2, with no clear D. TRBV23-1 is reported as an ORF; its role is uncertain. The CDR3 sequence is 15 residues long. Deletions cut 0 bases from V and 8 bases from J, with 16 bases between. The DNA for the CDR3 is TGCGCCAGCAGTCAATCGCCCAGGCCCACTCCCGGCTACACCTTC. The encoded protein is CASSQSPRPTPGYTF.

V usage is TRBV6-5 and J usage is TRBJ1-1; no reliable D call. The CDR3 runs to 15 residues. The germline V and J ends were trimmed by 0 bases and 2 bases, with 10 bases remaining between them. CDR1 MNHEY and CDR2 SVGAGI come from the germline V gene. The chain's CDR3 is CASSYSGEFNTEAFF. CDR3 DNA sequence: TGTGCCAGCAGTTACTCCGGGGAATTTAACACTGAAGCTTTCTTT.

V usage is TRBV18 and J usage is TRBJ2-5, with 7 positions matching TRBD2. The CDR3 sequence is 15 residues long. In germline, CDR1 is KGHSH, CDR2 LQKENI. Losses at the gene ends were 0 bases for V and 4 bases for J; bases not matched to a gene: 5. The CDR3 nucleotides read TGTGCCAGCTCACCACCGGAACGGGGGGTAGAGACCCAGTACTTC. Translating it yields CASSPPERGVETQYF.

The chain links TRBV3-1 (or the pseudogene TRBV3-2) to TRBJ1-6; TRBD1 matches 9 bases. This CDR3 has 16 amino acids. The germline CDR1 and CDR2 sequences are LGHDT and YNNKEL (reference sequence). J was trimmed by 6 bases and V by 4 bases; bases with no gene match: 7. Here the CDR3 DNA reads TGTGCCAGCAGCCCCCAGGGACAGGGAGGTAATTCACCCCTCCACTTT. It codes for CASSPQGQGGNSPLHF.

The rearrangement joins TRBV2 to TRBJ1-1; the D is unclear. The germline V gene has CDR1 SNHLY and CDR2 FYNNEI. The CDR3 contains 15 residues. The germline V and J ends were trimmed by 3 bases and 4 bases, with 15 bases remaining between them. This CDR3 reads CASSEFARRGTEAFF. The CDR3, as DNA: TGTGCCAGCAGTGAGTTTGCCAGAAGAGGCACTGAAGCTTTCTTT.

The chain is built from TRBV12-3 or TRBV12-4 and TRBJ2-7; 7 bases agree with TRBD1. Losses at the gene ends were 1 base for V and 3 bases for J; bases not matched to a gene: 0. The CDR3 sequence is 13 residues long. CDR3 loop: CASSLGQGYEQYF. For the CDR3, the DNA is TGTGCCAGCAGTTTAGGACAGGGCTACGAGCAGTACTTC.

This clone was recorded only once. The rearrangement joins TRBV3-1 (or the pseudogene TRBV3-2) to TRBJ1-2; D possibly corresponds to TRBD1 (5 bases). Trimming took 3 bases from V and 2 from J, leaving 10 bases between them. The CDR3 length is 14 residues. Germline CDR1 LGHDT, CDR2 YNNKEL (reference sequence). This CDR3 reads CASSHLDTNYGYTF. CDR3 sequence (DNA): TGTGCCAGCAGCCATTTGGACACGAACTATGGCTACACCTTC.

This chain connects TRBV7-8 to TRBJ1-3, with D unresolved. Trimming removed 3 bases at V and 0 bases at J, with 9 bases between. Germline-derived CDR1 and CDR2 are SGHVS and FQNEAQ. This CDR3 is 15 amino acids long. The CDR3 loop reads CASSLDSYSGNTIYF. For the CDR3, the DNA is TGTGCCAGCAGCTTGGACTCCTACTCTGGAAACACCATATATTTT.